Below are 15 T cell receptor beta chains sequenced from a single sample in a study of regulatory T cells in long-lasting Graves disease. iRepertoire HTBI primers and Arm-PCR of CDR3 regions built TCR beta libraries. TCRdb re-called the multiplex PCR reads through MiXCR, storing one row per CDR3 protein. The table lists some 330,000 distinct CDR3 sequences, 20% to 25% of them singletons. Regarding time point: persistent/refractory GD, antithyroid drugs over 5 years with positive TRAb. Scientists built the TCR library using RNA that was extracted from PBMCs. The specimen comprised peripheral blood mononuclear cells (PBMCs), sampled when the disease was refractory, from a patient treated with antithyroid drugs. The receptor set was obtained from a woman aged 40 to 50 with Graves disease.

This clonotype was observed a handful of times. The V gene is TRBV6-1, the J gene TRBJ1-5; unclear D gene. The V gene lost 4 bases and the J gene lost 4 bases, with 11 bases spanning the gap. This CDR3 has 14 residues. Germline V CDR1 and CDR2: MNHNS, SASEGT. The CDR3 coding sequence is TGTGCCAGCAGTGTTCATTATCTTAATCAGCCCCAGCATTTT. Its translation: CASSVHYLNQPQHF.

This clonotype was detected only a few times. The chain recombines TRBV19 with TRBJ1-1, with a weak D call TRBD1 (6 bases). CDR3 size: 15 residues. Deletions cut 5 bases from V and 1 base from J, with 14 bases between. Germline V CDR1 and CDR2: LNHDA, SQIVND (reference sequence). The CDR3 region is CASSPRQEKNTEAFF. CDR3 nucleotides: TGTGCCAGTAGTCCTCGACAGGAAAAGAACACTGAAGCTTTCTTT.

This chain uses TRBV6-2 or TRBV6-3 with TRBJ1-6, with unresolved D. This CDR3 is 15 amino acids long. Germline V gives CDR1 MNHEY, CDR2 SVGEGT. Trimming took off 2 bases at V and 7 bases at J, with 12 bases between the two ends. CDR3 amino acids: CASSYRQERNSPLHF. The CDR3 region has the DNA TGTGCCAGCAGTTACCGTCAGGAAAGGAATTCACCCCTCCACTTT.

The chain couples TRBV6-5 to TRBJ2-7; possibly TRBD1 for D (6 bases). Trimming stripped 2 bases from V and 0 bases from J, with 14 bases between. This CDR3 has 16 amino acids. CDR1 and CDR2 (germline): MNHEY, SVGAGI. Here the CDR3 reads CASSYEGAQGSYEQYF. The CDR3 region has the DNA TGTGCCAGCAGTTACGAGGGCGCACAGGGCTCCTACGAGCAGTACTTC.

This clonotype was observed many times. V gene TRBV28 combines with J gene TRBJ2-7; 9 bases agree with TRBD2. V shed 4 bases and J 7 bases; nucleotides not matched to a gene: 8. The CDR3 consists of 14 residues. CDR1 and CDR2 from the germline V gene are MDHEN and SYDVKM. The CDR3 region is CASSSRLAALEQYF. CDR3 DNA: TGTGCCAGCAGTTCAAGACTAGCGGCCCTAGAGCAGTACTTC.

This clonotype was picked up a small number of times. The genes are TRBV7-9 and TRBJ1-2, with unresolved D. V lost 2 bases and J lost 4, with 11 bases in between. Germline V gives CDR1 SEHNR, CDR2 FQNEAQ (reference sequence). The CDR3 spans 14 residues. In DNA, the CDR3 is TGTGCCAGCAGCTTAAGGGAAGGGTCCTATGGCTACACCTTC. This gives the protein CASSLREGSYGYTF.

The rearrangement links TRBV7-9 to TRBJ2-7; D is uncertain. From germline, CDR1 is SEHNR and CDR2 FQNEAQ (reference sequence). The V end lost 3 bases, the J end lost 8 bases, and 11 bases lay between the germline ends. CDR3 size: 12 residues. The CDR3 sequence: CASSFDLVQQYF. The CDR3 DNA reads as TGTGCCAGCAGCTTTGATCTAGTACAGCAGTACTTC.

The chain employs TRBV19 and TRBJ2-2, with 10 bases fitting TRBD1. V lost 7 bases and J lost 8; bases outside the gene matches: 7. The germline V gene encodes CDR1 LNHDA and CDR2 SQIVND (reference sequence). The CDR3 is 14 residues long. CDR3 nucleotides: TGTGCCAGTATTGGGACAGGGGTAAGGGGGGAGCTGTTTTTT. This encodes CASIGTGVRGELFF.

This clonotype has a count of ten or more. The genes are TRBV7-9 and TRBJ2-5; weak D call: TRBD1 (5 bases). V lost 2 bases and J lost 4, with 11 bases in between. The CDR3 runs 14 residues. Germline V gives CDR1 SEHNR, CDR2 FQNEAQ (reference sequence). The CDR3 region is CASSLSRAAETQYF. The CDR3 nucleotides read TGTGCCAGCAGCTTAAGCAGGGCAGCAGAGACCCAGTACTTC.

A remark on this clonotype: Compared with germline, one end of the junction differs, possibly owing to a read error. The chain has TRBV30 and TRBJ2-7; D is perhaps TRBD1 or TRBD2 (7 bases each). This CDR3 contains 12 residues. The V gene's germline CDR1 is GTSNPN and CDR2 SVGIG (reference sequence). The CDR3 loop is CAWSRRDSGTNF. The DNA of the CDR3 is TGTGCCTGGAGTCGTAGGGACAGCGGGACGAACTTC.

The chain combines TRBV20-1 with TRBJ1-5, with D uncertain. The CDR3 length is 14 residues. Trimming removed 2 bases from V and 3 bases from J, with 11 bases in between. Germline loops: CDR1 DFQATT, CDR2 SNEGSKA (reference sequence). This chain's CDR3 is CSARPSGVNQPQHF. In DNA, the CDR3 is TGCAGTGCTAGACCCAGCGGGGTCAATCAGCCCCAGCATTTT.

Ten or more counts support this clonotype. CDR3 loop: CSVYRSTEAFF. The DNA for the CDR3 is TGCAGCGTTTACAGAAGCACTGAAGCTTTCTTT. The V and J genes are TRBV29-1 and TRBJ1-1; no definite D call. Between the trimmed V and J ends, which lost 5 bases and 4 bases, there was a span of 8 bases. The CDR3 is 11 residues long. Germline assignment: CDR1 SQVTM and CDR2 ANQGSEA.

J is TRBJ1-3 and V is TRBV9, with D possibly TRBD1 on 5 matching bases. V lost 5 bases to trimming and J lost 4 bases, with 13 bases between them. This CDR3 comprises 14 residues. Germline CDR1 is SGDLS and CDR2 is YYNGEE. The CDR3 here is CASSDGGTGNTIYF. CDR3 DNA sequence: TGTGCCAGCAGTGATGGGGGTACAGGAAACACCATATATTTT. Combining the CDR3 with reference TRBV9 and TRBJ1-3 gives the whole variable domain DSGVTQTPKHLITATGQRVTLRCSPRSGDLSVYWYQQSLDQGLQFLIQYYNGEERAKGNILERFSAQQFPDLHSELNLSSLELGDSALYFCASSDGGTGNTIYFGEGSWLTVV.

This clonotype was picked up many times. The V gene is TRBV28, the J gene TRBJ1-5; D is unresolved. The CDR3 covers 13 residues. Germline V gene data show CDR1 as MDHEN and CDR2 as SYDVKM. V was cut by 4 bases and J by 7 bases, with 11 bases left in between. The DNA for the CDR3 is TGTGCCAGCAGTTCCCAGGTTCTACAGCCCCAGCATTTT. It translates to CASSSQVLQPQHF.

Many counts were recorded for this clonotype. V gene TRBV19 combines with J gene TRBJ2-7; weak D call: TRBD2 (5 bases). V was trimmed by 1 base and J by 3 bases, leaving 10 bases between them. The CDR3 totals 14 residues. The germline CDR1 and CDR2 sequences are LNHDA and SQIVND (reference sequence). CDR3 nucleotide sequence: TGTGCCAGTAGTATAGGGCCGGGGAACTACGAGCAGTACTTC. It encodes CASSIGPGNYEQYF.